These 12 T cell receptor beta chains came from one sample sequenced in a study of blood T cell repertoires in COVID-19. Clones were read by immunoSEQ multiplex PCR, and TCRdb kept only the in-frame ones, dropping some. The sample shows approximately 150,000 clones, around 82% of them seen only once. Sequencing was carried out using PBMCs or T cells enriched from blood (not recorded which). Every receptor here comes from a man aged 50-60 years in a cohort exposed to, infected with or recovered from COVID-19 (not recorded which).

The chain carries TRBV4-1 and TRBJ1-6, with unresolved D. Germline-derived CDR1 and CDR2 are MGHRA and YSYEKL. This CDR3 is built from 17 residues. V lost 0 bases and J lost 6, with 15 bases in between. The CDR3 region has the DNA TGCGCCAGCAGCCAAGATGGGCCGCGCAGGATTAATTCACCCCTCCACTTT. It specifies CASSQDGPRRINSPLHF.

This clone occurred a few times. The chain is built from TRBV19 and TRBJ1-2, with D possibly TRBD1 on 6 matching bases. This CDR3 spans 12 amino acids. CDR1 and CDR2 from the germline V gene are LNHDA and SQIVND (reference sequence). With 10 bases removed from V and 4 bases from J, the gap between germline ends came to 13 bases. CDR3 DNA sequence: TGTGCCACCCGGAGGGGGGGCTATGGCTACACCTTC. Translated: CATRRGGYGYTF.

The genes are TRBV5-1 and TRBJ2-5; TRBD2 agrees at 10 bases. The germline V gene encodes CDR1 SGHRS and CDR2 YFSETQ. The CDR3 runs 16 residues. J gave up 3 bases and V 1 base, and 6 bases lay outside the gene matches. The DNA of the CDR3 is TGCGCCAGCAGCTTGTTTAGCGGGGGGAGTAAAGAGACCCAGTACTTC. Its protein product is CASSLFSGGSKETQYF.

The J gene is TRBJ1-2, the V gene TRBV6-5; 10 nucleotides agree with TRBD1. The CDR3 is 14 amino acids. V lost 1 base, J lost 6 bases, and 2 bases stayed unmatched. Germline V gene sequence: CDR1 MNHEY, CDR2 SVGAGI. The CDR3 nucleotides are TGTGCCAGCAGTTACTGGGGGACAGGGGATGGCTACACCTTC. Amino acid sequence: CASSYWGTGDGYTF.

V usage is TRBV29-1 and J usage is TRBJ1-1; TRBD1 matches at 7 bases. CDR3 length: 13 amino acids. The germline V gene has CDR1 SQVTM and CDR2 ANQGSEA. J gave up 1 base and V 6 bases, and 5 bases lay outside the gene matches. The CDR3 sequence: CSVPGQTNTEAFF. The CDR3 coding sequence is TGCAGCGTGCCGGGACAGACGAACACTGAAGCTTTCTTT.

J is TRBJ1-6 and V is TRBV23-1; the D is unclear. TRBV23-1 is classed as an ORF, of uncertain function. Trimming took off 4 bases at V and 0 bases at J, with 25 bases between the two ends. The CDR3 runs to 21 residues. The CDR3 is CASSLPPLPTSPSSYNSPLHF. The CDR3 nucleotides are TGCGCCAGCAGTCTTCCCCCCCTCCCGACATCGCCGAGCTCCTATAATTCACCCCTCCACTTT.

This sequence joins TRBV24-1 and TRBJ2-1; a weak D match, TRBD1 (6 bases). Germline CDR1 and CDR2: KGHDR and SFDVKD. This CDR3 comprises 16 residues. V was cut by 4 bases and J by 3 bases, with 15 bases left in between. The CDR3 here is CATSENSGTSYNEQFF. CDR3 bases: TGTGCCACCAGTGAAAACTCCGGGACAAGCTACAATGAGCAGTTCTTC.

The table lists this clone with a few counts. J is TRBJ2-1 and V is TRBV24-1; maybe TRBD2 (5 bases). V was pared by 0 bases and J by 8 bases, with 10 bases between. Germline V gene sequence: CDR1 KGHDR, CDR2 SFDVKD. This CDR3 has 14 residues. DNA for the CDR3: TGTGCCACCAGTGATTTGAACGTGGGAGATGAGCAGTTCTTC. Its protein product is CATSDLNVGDEQFF.

The CDR3 region has the DNA TGTGCCAGTAATTCCGGGACTAGCGGGAGGGTCCCCTACAATGAGCAGTTCTTC. This sequence encodes CASNSGTSGRVPYNEQFF. V gene TRBV19 combines with J gene TRBJ2-1; 16 nucleotides line up with TRBD2. J gave up 2 bases and V 7 bases, and 8 bases lay outside the gene matches. The CDR3 totals 18 residues. CDR1 is LNHDA, CDR2 SQIVND, per germline (reference sequence).

The chain combines TRBV9 with TRBJ2-3, with a possible D match to TRBD1 (5 bases). Germline CDR1 and CDR2: SGDLS and YYNGEE. The CDR3 is made up of 15 amino acids. Trimming left V 4 bases short and J 1 base short, with 13 bases between. This chain's CDR3 is CASSRIPQGTDTQYF. The CDR3 DNA sequence: TGTGCCAGCAGCCGAATCCCACAGGGCACAGATACGCAGTATTTT.

J is TRBJ1-2 and V is TRBV6-2 or TRBV6-3, with a weak D call TRBD1 (5 bases). Trimming took off 2 bases at V and 7 bases at J, with 14 bases between the two ends. CDR3 size: 14 residues. Per germline, CDR1 MNHEY and CDR2 SVGEGT. The CDR3 nucleotides are TGTGCCAGCAGTTACCTTGCACACACAGGTGGCTACACCTTC. This gives the protein CASSYLAHTGGYTF.

The V gene is TRBV4-2, the J gene TRBJ1-2, with 9 bases that match TRBD1. This CDR3 has 16 amino acids. The junction had 9 bases not matched to a gene; V was cut back by 4 bases and J by 3 bases. The germline gives CDR1 LGHNA, CDR2 YNFKEQ. Here the CDR3 DNA reads TGTGCCAGCAGCCTGACCGGGACAGGGAACGACTATGGCTACACCTTC. Translation: CASSLTGTGNDYGYTF.